Reported below is one T cell receptor beta chain. Its target is not known. This entry belongs to a study of vaccination and CD4 T cells after COVID-19. About the study: Cultures that served as controls received a CEFX pool, an HIV-1 Nef pool, or no peptide. Study conclusions and caveats: The authors identified 304 of 307 vaccine-specific clones in convalescent patients as spike mono-reactive.

Germline loops: CDR1 MDHEN, CDR2 SYDVKM. This CDR3 is built from 14 residues. V lost 1 base to trimming and J lost 7 bases, with 8 bases between them. Cultured CD4+ T-cell DNA underwent Oncomine TCR Beta short-read sequencing. Cultured CD4+ T cells yielded the extracted genomic DNA. MiXCR, applied by TCRdb to the PCR reads, yields one record per CDR3 protein. The table includes 9,500 to 15,000 distinct CDR3 sequences, 60% detected once. Specified treatment: approximately nine-day PBMC culture with coronavirus spike peptide pools or control peptides (ViraFEST assay). The chain employs TRBV28 and TRBJ1-6; D is undetermined. Sequenced sample: CD4+ T cells from blood, cultured in vitro. The sequence was collected from a human donor who had recovered from COVID-19. The CDR3 protein is CASSLYPTNSPLHF. CDR3 coding DNA: TGTGCCAGCAGTTTATACCCCACAAATTCACCCCTCCACTTT.